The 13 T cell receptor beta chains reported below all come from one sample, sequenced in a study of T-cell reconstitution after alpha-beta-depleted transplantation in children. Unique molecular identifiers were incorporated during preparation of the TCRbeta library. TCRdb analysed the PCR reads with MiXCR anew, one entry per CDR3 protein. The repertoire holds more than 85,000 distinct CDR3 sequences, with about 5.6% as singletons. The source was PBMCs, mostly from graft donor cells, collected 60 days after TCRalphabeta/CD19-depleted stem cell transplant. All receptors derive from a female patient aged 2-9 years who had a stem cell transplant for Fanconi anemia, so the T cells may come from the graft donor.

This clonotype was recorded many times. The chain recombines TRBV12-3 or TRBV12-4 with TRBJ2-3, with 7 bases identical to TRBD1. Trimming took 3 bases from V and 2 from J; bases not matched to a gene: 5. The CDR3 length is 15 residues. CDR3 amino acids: CASSFMGQTTDTQYF. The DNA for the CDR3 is TGTGCCAGCAGTTTTATGGGACAGACCACAGATACGCAGTATTTT.

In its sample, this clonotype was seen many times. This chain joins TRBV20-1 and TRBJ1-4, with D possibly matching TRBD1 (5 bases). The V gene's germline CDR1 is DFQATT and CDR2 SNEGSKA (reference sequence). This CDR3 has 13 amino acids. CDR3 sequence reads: CSLLQATNEKLFF. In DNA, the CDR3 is TGCAGCCTCCTACAGGCAACTAATGAAAAACTGTTTTTT.

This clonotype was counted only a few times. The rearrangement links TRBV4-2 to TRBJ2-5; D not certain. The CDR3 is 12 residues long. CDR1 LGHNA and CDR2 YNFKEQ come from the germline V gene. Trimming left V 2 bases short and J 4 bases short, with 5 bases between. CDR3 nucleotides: TGTGCCAGCAGCCAACCCCGAGAGACCCAGTACTTC. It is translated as CASSQPRETQYF.

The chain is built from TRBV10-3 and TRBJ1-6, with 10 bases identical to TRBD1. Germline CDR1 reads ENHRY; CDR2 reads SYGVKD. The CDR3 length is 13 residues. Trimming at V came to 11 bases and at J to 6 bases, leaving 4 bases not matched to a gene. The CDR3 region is CAGGQGGNSPLHF. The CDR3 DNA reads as TGTGCCGGCGGACAGGGGGGTAATTCACCCCTCCACTTT.

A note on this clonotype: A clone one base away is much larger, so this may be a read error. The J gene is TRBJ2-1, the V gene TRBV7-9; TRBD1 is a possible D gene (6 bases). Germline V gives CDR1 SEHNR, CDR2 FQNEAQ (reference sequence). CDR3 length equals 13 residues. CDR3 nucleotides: TGTGCCAGCGGCTTTTACAGGGAAGGTGAGCAGTTCTTC. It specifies CASGFYREGEQFF.

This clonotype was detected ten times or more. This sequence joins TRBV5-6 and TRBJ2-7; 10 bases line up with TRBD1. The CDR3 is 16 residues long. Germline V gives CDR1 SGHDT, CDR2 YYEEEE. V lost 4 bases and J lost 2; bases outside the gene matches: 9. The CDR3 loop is CASSPERTGGPYEQYF. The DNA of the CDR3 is TGTGCCAGCAGCCCCGAACGGACAGGGGGACCCTACGAGCAGTACTTC.

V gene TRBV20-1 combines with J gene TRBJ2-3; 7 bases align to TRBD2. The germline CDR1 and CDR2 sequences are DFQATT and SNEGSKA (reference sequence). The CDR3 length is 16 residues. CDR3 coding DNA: TGCATTGCCATGCCGCCTAGCGGACACTCCACAGATACGCAGTATTTT. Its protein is CIAMPPSGHSTDTQYF.

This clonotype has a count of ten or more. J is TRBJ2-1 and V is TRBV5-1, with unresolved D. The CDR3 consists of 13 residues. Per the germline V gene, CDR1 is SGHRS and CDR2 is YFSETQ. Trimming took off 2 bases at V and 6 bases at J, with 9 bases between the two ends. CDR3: CASSFGASNEQFF. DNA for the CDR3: TGCGCCAGCAGCTTTGGCGCTAGCAATGAGCAGTTCTTC.

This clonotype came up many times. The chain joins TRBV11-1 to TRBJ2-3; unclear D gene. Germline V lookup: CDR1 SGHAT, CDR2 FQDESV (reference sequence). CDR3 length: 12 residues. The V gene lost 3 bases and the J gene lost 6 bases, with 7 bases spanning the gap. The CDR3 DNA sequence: TGTGCCAGCAGCTTCAATGGGGATACGCAGTATTTT. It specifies CASSFNGDTQYF. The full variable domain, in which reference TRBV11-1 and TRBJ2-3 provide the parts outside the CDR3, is EAEVAQSPRYKITEKSQAVAFWCDPISGHATLYWYRQILGQGPELLVQFQDESVVDDSQLPKDRFSAERLKGVDSTLKIQPAELGDSAMYLCASSFNGDTQYFGPGTRLTVL.

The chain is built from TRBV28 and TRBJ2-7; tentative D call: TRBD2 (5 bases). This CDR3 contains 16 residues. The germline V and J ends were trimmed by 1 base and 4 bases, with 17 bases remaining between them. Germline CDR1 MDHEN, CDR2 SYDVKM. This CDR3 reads CASSLLSPEARYEQYF. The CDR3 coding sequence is TGTGCCAGCAGTTTATTAAGTCCGGAGGCGCGATACGAGCAGTACTTC.

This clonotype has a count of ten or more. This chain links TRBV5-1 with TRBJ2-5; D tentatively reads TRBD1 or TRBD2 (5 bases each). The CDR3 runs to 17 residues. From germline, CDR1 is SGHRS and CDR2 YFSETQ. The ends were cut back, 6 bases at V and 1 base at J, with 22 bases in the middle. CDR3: CASTRQTNPFSQETQYF. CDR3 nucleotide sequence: TGCGCCAGCACCCGACAGACTAACCCCTTTAGCCAAGAGACCCAGTACTTC.

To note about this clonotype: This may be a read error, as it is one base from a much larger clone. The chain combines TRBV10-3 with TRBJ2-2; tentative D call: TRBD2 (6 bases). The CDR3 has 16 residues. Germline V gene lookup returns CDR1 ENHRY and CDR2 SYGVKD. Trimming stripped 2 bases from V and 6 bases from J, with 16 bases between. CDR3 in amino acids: CAISENGGSSPGELFF. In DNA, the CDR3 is TGTGCCATCAGTGAGAACGGGGGAAGTAGCCCCGGGGAGCTGTTTTTT.

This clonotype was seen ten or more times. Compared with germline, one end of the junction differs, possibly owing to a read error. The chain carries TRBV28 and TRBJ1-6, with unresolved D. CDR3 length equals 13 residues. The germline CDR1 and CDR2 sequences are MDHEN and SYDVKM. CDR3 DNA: TGTGCCAGCAGTTTACGCCAGCAGGTGGACCGAGGATTC. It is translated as CASSLRQQVDRGF.